The clone carrying this T cell receptor (beta chain) was seen only a few times. Antigen specificity is unknown. Per the authors' pipeline: Samples held a median of approximately 96,000 TCRs, range about 23,224–700,000. TCRdb reanalysed the RACE reads using MiXCR and keeps one entry per CDR3 protein. These V and J calls are TCRdb output, not the study's own analysis. The sample has approximately 77,000 distinct CDR3 sequences, less than 15% seen once. These data are taken from a study of human T cells and chemical hapten exposure. V dropped 8 bases and J dropped 5 bases, with 15 bases sitting between them. The CDR3 spans 13 residues. Per germline, CDR1 MDHEN and CDR2 SYDVKM. Time point specified: pre-sensitization, week 0. The sample's treatment: therapeutic diphenylcyclopropenone sensitization with weekly scalp DPC. Patients had alopecia, were aged 18 to 70, and were not pregnant. General study points: DPC sensitization did not alter TCRs above 1 in 1000 frequency.

The sequencing here drew on whole blood, taken in connection with sensitization to the hapten diphenylcyclopropenone (DPC). The TCR comes from a woman between 50 and 59 years old with alopecia areata. Some clones in this sample may be carry-over from other donors' samples. The chain joins TRBV28 to TRBJ1-1; no definite D call. In DNA, the CDR3 is TGTGCCAGCCGCTTAGACCAAGGGACTGAAGCTTTCTTT. Translating it yields CASRLDQGTEAFF.